This T cell receptor beta chain was documented in a study of T-cell memory formation after mild COVID-19. Study information: Largely, TCR clusters stayed within a single donor.

Worth noting for this clonotype: Its antigen is not identified.

Study outcomes and limitations: Clones from the second wave (peaking day 37) had unconfirmed SARS-CoV-2 specificity. Pre-infection memory held some responding clones, suggesting pre-existing cross-reactive T cells responded. Among CD4+ contracting clones, most were CM and EM, and CD8+ ones EMRA.

TCRdb reprocessed the 5' RACE reads via MiXCR and lists one record per CDR3 protein. The sample has just over 400,000 distinct CDR3 sequences, around 22% seen once. This CDR3 has 13 residues. V gave up 0 bases and J gave up 7 bases, with 7 bases separating them. This chain connects TRBV12-3 or TRBV12-4 to TRBJ1-5; D remains unclear. The source of this sequence is an adult woman who had mild COVID-19 (a few samples of this study predate the infection). Cell type and time point are not known. The sample was PBMCs or a T cell subset sorted from them (not recorded which). The CDR3 bases are TGTGCCAGCAGTTTAGCTTGGGGACAGCCCCAGCATTTT. Its translation: CASSLAWGQPQHF.